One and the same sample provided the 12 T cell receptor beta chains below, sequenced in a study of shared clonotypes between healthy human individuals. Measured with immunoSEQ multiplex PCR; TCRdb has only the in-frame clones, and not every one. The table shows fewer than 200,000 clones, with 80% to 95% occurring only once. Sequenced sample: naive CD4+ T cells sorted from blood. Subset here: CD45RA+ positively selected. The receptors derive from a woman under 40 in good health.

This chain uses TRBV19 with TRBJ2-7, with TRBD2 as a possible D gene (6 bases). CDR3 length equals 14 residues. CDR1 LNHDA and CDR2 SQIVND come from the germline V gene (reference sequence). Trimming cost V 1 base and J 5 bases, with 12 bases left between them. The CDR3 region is CASSIAREFHEQYF. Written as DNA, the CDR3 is TGTGCCAGTAGTATAGCCCGGGAGTTCCACGAGCAGTACTTC.

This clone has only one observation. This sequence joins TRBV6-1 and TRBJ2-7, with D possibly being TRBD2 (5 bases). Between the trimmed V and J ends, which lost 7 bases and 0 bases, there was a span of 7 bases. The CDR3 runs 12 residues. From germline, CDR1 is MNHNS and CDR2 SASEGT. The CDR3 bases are TGTGCCAGCAAGAGGGACTCCTACGAGCAGTACTTC. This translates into CASKRDSYEQYF.

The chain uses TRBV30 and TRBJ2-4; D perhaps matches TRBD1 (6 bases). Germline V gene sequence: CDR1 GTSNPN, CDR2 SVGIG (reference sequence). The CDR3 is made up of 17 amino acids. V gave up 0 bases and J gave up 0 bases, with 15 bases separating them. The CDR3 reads CAWSVGARGLAKNIQYF. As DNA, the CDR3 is TGTGCCTGGAGTGTGGGGGCCCGTGGTCTAGCCAAAAACATTCAGTACTTC.

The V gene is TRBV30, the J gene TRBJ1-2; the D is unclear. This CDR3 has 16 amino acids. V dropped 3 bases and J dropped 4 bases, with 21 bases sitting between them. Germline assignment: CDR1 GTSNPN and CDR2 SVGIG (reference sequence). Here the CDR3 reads CAWRPSLGRTIYGYTF. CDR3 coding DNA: TGTGCCTGGAGGCCCTCCCTGGGCAGAACCATCTATGGCTACACCTTC.

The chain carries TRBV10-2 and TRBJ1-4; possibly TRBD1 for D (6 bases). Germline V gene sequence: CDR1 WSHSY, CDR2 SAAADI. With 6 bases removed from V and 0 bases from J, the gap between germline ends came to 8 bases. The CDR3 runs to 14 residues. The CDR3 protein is CASRGQATNEKLFF. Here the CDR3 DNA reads TGCGCCAGCAGGGGACAAGCAACTAATGAAAAACTGTTTTTT.

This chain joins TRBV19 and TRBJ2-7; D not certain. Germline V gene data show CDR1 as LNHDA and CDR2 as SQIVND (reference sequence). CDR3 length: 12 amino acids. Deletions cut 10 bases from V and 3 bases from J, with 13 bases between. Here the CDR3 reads CATTSNSYEQYF. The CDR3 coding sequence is TGTGCCACCACCTCGAACAGCTACGAGCAGTACTTC.

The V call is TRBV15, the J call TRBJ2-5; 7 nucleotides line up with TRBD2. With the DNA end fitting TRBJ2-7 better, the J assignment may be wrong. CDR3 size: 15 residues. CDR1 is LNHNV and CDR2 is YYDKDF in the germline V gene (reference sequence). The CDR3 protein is CATSRDRGGSYEQYF. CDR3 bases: TGTGCCACCAGCAGAGATCGCGGGGGCTCCTACGAGCAGTACTTC.

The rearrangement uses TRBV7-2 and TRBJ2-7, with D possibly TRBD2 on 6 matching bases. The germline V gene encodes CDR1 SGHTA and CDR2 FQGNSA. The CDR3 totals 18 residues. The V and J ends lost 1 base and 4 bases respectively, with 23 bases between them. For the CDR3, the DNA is TGTGCCAGCAGCTTAGGACCCTTTTTCCGGGAGAAGGGTTACGAGCAGTACTTC. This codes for CASSLGPFFREKGYEQYF.

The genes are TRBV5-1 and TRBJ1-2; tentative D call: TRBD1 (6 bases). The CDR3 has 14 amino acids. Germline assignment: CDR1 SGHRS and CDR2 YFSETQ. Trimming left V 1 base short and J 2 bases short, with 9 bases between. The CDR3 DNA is TGCGCCAGCAGCTTGTCCGGGACAAACTATGGCTACACCTTC. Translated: CASSLSGTNYGYTF.

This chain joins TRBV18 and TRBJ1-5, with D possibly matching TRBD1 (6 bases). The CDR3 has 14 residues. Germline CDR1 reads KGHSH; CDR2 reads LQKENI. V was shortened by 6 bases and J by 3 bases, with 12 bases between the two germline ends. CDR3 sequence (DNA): TGTGCCAGCTCCCTCGGACAGACCAATCAGCCCCAGCATTTT. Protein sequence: CASSLGQTNQPQHF.

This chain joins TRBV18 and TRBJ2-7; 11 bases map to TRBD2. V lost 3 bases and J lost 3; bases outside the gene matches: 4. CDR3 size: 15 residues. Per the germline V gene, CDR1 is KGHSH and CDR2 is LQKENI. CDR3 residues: CASSPLGTSGYEQYF. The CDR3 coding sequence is TGTGCCAGCTCACCGCTCGGGACTAGCGGCTACGAGCAGTACTTC.

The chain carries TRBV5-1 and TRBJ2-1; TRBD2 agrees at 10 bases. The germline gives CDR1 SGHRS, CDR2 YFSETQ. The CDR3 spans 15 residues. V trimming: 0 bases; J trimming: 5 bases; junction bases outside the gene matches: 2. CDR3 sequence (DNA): TGCGCCAGCAGCTTGGGACTAGCGGGTAACAATGAGCAGTTCTTC. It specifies CASSLGLAGNNEQFF.